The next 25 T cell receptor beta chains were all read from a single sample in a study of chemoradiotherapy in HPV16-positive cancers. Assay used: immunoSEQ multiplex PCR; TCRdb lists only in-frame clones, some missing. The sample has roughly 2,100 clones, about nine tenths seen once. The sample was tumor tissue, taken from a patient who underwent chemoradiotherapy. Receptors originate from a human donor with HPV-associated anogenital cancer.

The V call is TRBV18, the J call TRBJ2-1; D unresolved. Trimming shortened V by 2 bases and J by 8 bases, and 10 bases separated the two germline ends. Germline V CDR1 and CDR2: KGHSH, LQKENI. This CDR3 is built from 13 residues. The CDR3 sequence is CASSPDLEHEQFF. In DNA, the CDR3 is TGTGCCAGCTCACCAGACCTGGAACATGAGCAGTTCTTC. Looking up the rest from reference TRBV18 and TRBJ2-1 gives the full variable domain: NAGVMQNPRHLVRRRGQEARLRCSPMKGHSHVYWYRQLPEEGLKFMVYLQKENIIDESGMPKERFSAEFPKEGPSILRIQQVVRGDSAAYFCASSPDLEHEQFFGPGTRLTVL.

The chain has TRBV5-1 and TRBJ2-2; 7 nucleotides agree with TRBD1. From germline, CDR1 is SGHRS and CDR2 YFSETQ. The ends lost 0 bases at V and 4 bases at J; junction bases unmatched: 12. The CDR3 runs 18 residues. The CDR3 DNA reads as TGCGCCAGCAGCTTGGAAGGGGGCAGGTCAAGCGTCACCGGGGAGCTGTTTTTT. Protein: CASSLEGGRSSVTGELFF.

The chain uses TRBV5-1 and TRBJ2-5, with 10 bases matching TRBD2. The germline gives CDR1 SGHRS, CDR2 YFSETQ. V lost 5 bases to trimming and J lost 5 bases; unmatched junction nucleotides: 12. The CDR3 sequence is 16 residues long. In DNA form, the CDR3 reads TGCGCCAGCAGTAGGTTCGGGACTAGCGATCGGGAGACCCAGTACTTC. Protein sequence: CASSRFGTSDRETQYF.

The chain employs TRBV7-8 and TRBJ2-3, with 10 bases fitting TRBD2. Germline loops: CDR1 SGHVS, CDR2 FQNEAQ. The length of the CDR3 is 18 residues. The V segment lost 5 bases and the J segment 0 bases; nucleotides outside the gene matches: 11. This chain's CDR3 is CASSTAIRTSGSTDTQYF. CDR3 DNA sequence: TGTGCCAGCAGCACCGCCATTCGGACTAGCGGAAGCACAGATACGCAGTATTTT.

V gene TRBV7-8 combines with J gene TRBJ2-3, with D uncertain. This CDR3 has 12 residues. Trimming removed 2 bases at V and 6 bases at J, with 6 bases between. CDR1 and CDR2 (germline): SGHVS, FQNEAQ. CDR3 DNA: TGTGCCAGCAGCTTACTTTCGGATACGCAGTATTTT. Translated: CASSLLSDTQYF. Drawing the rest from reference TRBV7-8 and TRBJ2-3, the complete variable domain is GAGVSQSPRYKVAKRGQDVALRCDPISGHVSLFWYQQALGQGPEFLTYFQNEAQLDKSGLPSDRFFAERPEGSVSTLKIQRTQQEDSAVYLCASSLLSDTQYFGPGTRLTVL.

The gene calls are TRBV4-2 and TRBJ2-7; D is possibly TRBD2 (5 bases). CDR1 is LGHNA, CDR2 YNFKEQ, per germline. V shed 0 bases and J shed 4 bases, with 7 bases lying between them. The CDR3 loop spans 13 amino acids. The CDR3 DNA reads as TGTGCCAGCAGCCAAGAAGGCGGGTACGAGCAGTACTTC. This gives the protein CASSQEGGYEQYF.

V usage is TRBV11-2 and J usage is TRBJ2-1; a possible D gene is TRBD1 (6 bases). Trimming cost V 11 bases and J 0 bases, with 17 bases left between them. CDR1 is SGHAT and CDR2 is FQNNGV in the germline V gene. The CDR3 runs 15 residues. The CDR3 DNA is TGTGCCGCCACAGGGACGGCTAGCTCCTACAATGAGCAGTTCTTC. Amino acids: CAATGTASSYNEQFF.

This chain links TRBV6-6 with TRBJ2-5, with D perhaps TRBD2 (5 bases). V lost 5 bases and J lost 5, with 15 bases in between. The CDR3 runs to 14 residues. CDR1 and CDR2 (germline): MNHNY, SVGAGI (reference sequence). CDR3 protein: CASSARGGGETQYF. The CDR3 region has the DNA TGTGCCAGCAGTGCGCGCGGAGGTGGGGAGACCCAGTACTTC.

CDR3: CASSLLQGHTDTQYF. Here the CDR3 DNA reads TGCGCCAGCAGCTTGTTACAGGGACACACAGATACGCAGTATTTT. The rearrangement joins TRBV5-1 to TRBJ2-3, with D perhaps TRBD1 (6 bases). This CDR3 is built from 15 residues. Germline CDR1 reads SGHRS; CDR2 reads YFSETQ. V was pared by 1 base and J by 2 bases, with 11 bases between. The full variable domain, completed using reference TRBV5-1 and TRBJ2-3, is KAGVTQTPRYLIKTRGQQVTLSCSPISGHRSVSWYQQTPGQGLQFLFEYFSETQRNKGNFPGRFSGRQFSNSRSEMNVSTLELGDSALYLCASSLLQGHTDTQYFGPGTRLTVL.

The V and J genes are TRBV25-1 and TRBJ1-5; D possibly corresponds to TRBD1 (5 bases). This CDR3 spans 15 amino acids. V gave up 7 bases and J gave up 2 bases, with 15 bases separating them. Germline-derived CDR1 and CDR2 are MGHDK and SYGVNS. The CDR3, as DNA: TGTGCCAGCACACAACCAGGGTTAGGCAATCAGCCCCAGCATTTT. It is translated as CASTQPGLGNQPQHF.

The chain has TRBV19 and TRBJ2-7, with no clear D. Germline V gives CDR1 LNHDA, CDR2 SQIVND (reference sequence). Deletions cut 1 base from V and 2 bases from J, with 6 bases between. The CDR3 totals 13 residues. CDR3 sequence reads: CASSIGTAYEQYF. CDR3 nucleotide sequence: TGTGCCAGTAGTATAGGCACAGCCTACGAGCAGTACTTC.

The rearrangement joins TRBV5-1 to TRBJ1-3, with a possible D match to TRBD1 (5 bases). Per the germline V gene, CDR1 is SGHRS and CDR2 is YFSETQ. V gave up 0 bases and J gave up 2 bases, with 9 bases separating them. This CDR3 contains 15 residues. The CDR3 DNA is TGCGCCAGCAGCTTGGAGGGGAGGCCTGGAAACACCATATATTTT. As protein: CASSLEGRPGNTIYF.

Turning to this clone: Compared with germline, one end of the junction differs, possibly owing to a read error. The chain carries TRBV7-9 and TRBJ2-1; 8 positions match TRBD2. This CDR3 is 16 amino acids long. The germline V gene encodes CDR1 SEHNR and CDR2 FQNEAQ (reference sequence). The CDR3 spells CASSPTSASSHNEQFF. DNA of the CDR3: TGTGCCAGCAGCCCGACTAGCGCCTCCTCCCACAATGAGCAGTTCTTC.

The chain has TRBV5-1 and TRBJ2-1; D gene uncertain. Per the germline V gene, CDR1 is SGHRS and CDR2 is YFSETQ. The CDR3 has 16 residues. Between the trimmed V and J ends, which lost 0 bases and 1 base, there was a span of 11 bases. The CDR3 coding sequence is TGCGCCAGCAGCTTGGAGCAGGCTGTATCCTACAATGAGCAGTTCTTC. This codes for CASSLEQAVSYNEQFF.

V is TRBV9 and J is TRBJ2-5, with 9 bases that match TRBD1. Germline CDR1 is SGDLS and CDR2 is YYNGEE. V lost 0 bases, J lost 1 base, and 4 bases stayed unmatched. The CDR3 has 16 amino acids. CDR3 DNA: TGTGCCAGCAGCGTAGGGACGGACAGGGGCCAAGAGACCCAGTACTTC. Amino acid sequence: CASSVGTDRGQETQYF.

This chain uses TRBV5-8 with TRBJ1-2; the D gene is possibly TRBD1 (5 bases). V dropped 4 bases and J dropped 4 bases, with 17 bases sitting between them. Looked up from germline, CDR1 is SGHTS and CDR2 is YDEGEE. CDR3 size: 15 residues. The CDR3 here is CASSPLGAAGYGYTF. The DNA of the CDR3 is TGTGCCAGCAGCCCCCTCGGGGCAGCCGGCTATGGCTACACCTTC.

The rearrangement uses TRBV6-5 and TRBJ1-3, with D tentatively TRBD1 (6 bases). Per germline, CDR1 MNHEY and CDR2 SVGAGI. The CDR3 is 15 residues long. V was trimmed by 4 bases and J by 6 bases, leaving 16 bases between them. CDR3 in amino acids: CASSFQGTSLNTIYF. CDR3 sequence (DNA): TGTGCCAGCAGTTTCCAGGGGACGTCGCTAAACACCATATATTTT.

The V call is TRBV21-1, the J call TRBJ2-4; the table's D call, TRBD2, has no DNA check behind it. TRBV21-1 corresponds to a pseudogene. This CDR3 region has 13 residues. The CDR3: CASSKGSKNIQYF. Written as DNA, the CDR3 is TGTGCCAGCAGCAAAGGGAGTAAAAACATTCAGTACTTC.

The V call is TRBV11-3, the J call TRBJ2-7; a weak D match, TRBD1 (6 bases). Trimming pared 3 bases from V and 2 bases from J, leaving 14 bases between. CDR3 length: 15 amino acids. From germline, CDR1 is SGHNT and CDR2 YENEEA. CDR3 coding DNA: TGTGCCAGCAGCTTCCGGGACAACACCCCCTACGAGCAGTACTTC. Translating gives CASSFRDNTPYEQYF.

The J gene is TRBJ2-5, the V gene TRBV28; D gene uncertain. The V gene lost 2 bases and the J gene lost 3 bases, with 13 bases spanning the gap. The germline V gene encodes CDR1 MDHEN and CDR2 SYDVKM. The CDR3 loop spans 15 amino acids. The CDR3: CASSLKRLKKETQYF. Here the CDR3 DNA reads TGTGCCAGCAGTTTAAAGCGTTTAAAGAAAGAGACCCAGTACTTC.

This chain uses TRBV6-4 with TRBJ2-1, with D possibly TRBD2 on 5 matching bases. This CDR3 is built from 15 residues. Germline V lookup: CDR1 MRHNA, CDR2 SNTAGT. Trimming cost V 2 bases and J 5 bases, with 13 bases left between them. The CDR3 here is CASSDNADGNNEQFF. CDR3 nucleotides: TGTGCCAGCAGTGACAACGCCGACGGGAACAATGAGCAGTTCTTC.

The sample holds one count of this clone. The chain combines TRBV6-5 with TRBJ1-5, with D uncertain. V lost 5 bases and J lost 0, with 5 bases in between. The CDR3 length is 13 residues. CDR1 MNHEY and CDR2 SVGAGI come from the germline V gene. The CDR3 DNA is TGTGCCAGCAGTGGGGATAGCAATCAGCCCCAGCATTTT. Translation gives CASSGDSNQPQHF.

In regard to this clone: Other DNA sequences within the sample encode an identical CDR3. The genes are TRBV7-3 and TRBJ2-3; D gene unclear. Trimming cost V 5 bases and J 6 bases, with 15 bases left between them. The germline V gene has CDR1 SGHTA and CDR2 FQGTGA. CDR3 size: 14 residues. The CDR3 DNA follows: TGTGCCAGCAGCCCAAGCGTCTCCACGGATACGCAGTATTTT. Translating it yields CASSPSVSTDTQYF.

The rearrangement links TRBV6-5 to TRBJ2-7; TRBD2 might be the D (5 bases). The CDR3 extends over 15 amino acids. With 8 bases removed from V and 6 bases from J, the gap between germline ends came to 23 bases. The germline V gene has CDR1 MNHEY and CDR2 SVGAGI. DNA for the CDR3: TGTGCCAGCCGGGCCGAGGGTAGCGCGGCCGGCGAGCAGTACTTC. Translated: CASRAEGSAAGEQYF.

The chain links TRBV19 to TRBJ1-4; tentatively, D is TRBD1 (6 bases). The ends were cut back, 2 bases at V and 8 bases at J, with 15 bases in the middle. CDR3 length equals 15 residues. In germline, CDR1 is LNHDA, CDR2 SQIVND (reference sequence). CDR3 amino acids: CASSITGQLGEKLFF. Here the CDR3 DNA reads TGTGCCAGTAGTATAACCGGACAGCTGGGGGAAAAACTGTTTTTT.